This T cell receptor beta chain was found in a study of spatial heterogeneity in lung cancer. The wider study: Alpha-chain sequences were consistently detected in smaller numbers than beta-chain sequences.

CDR1 and CDR2 (germline): SNHLY, FYNNEI. With V trimmed by 4 bases and J by 3 bases, 2 bases remained unmatched. The CDR3 consists of 14 residues. Time point: sample taken at primary tumor resection. The donors comprised about 70 untreated early-stage non-small cell lung cancer patients. The authors sequenced whole RNA from tumor, nontumor lung or frozen PBMC without sorting. This clonotype occurred many times. Antigen: not known. This beta chain came through as a stray read in a library set up for alpha chains, and its size says little. A single record per CDR3 protein comes from TCRdb applying MiXCR to the 5' RACE reads. The data hold roughly 8,400 distinct CDR3 sequences, with roughly an eighth observed a single time. Study observations and caveats: Approximate estimated coverage of tumor T cells amounted to approximately 6.8% for alpha and about 13% for beta chains. Tumor mutation count correlated with how many alpha and beta TCRs expanded intratumorally.

The chain carries TRBV2 and TRBJ2-3; 9 bases line up with TRBD2. The sequence came from a male donor with early-stage non-small cell lung cancer. Sequenced here: lung tumor tissue, sampled at surgery. In DNA form, the CDR3 reads TGTGCCAGCAGTGGAGCGGGAGGAACAGATACGCAGTATTTT. This gives the protein CASSGAGGTDTQYF. The whole variable domain, remainder taken from reference TRBV2 and TRBJ2-3, is EPEVTQTPSHQVTQMGQEVILRCVPISNHLYFYWYRQILGQKVEFLVSFYNNEISEKSEIFDDQFSVERPDGSNFTLKIRSTKLEDSAMYFCASSGAGGTDTQYFGPGTRLTVL.